Presented here are 15 T cell receptor beta chains from one specimen sequenced in a study of T cell responses to AZD1222 COVID-19 vaccine. Clones were sequenced by immunoSEQ multiplex PCR, and TCRdb holds only the in-frame ones, with some missing. Here the sample spans around 140,000 clones, around 93% being singletons. Sequencing was performed on peripheral blood, taken on day 0 of AZD1222 vaccination. These TCRs come from an adult in good health.

The J gene is TRBJ2-5, the V gene TRBV19, with D hard to call. The CDR3 spans 13 residues. Trimming pared 3 bases from V and 4 bases from J, leaving 9 bases between. Germline V gene lookup returns CDR1 LNHDA and CDR2 SQIVND (reference sequence). Here the CDR3 reads CASSMVSSETQYF. The CDR3 coding sequence is TGTGCCAGTAGTATGGTCTCCTCAGAGACCCAGTACTTC.

CDR3 loop: CASRISGGGSDTQYF. The CDR3, as DNA: TGTGCCAGCAGAATAAGCGGGGGAGGGTCAGATACGCAGTATTTT. The chain uses TRBV6-5 and TRBJ2-3, with 8 bases aligning to TRBD2. CDR1 MNHEY and CDR2 SVGAGI come from the germline V gene. Trimming removed 6 bases from V and 4 bases from J; junction bases left unmatched: 9. This CDR3 region has 15 residues.

The V and J genes are TRBV4-3 and TRBJ1-4, with TRBD1 matching over 9 bases. The CDR3 extends over 17 amino acids. J was trimmed by 4 bases and V by 0 bases; bases with no gene match: 6. Germline V gene data show CDR1 as LGHNA and CDR2 as YSLEER. The DNA for the CDR3 is TGCGCCAGCAGCCAAGAAGGAAAGGGACAGGGTAATGAAAAACTGTTTTTT. It translates to CASSQEGKGQGNEKLFF.

The chain has TRBV11-2 and TRBJ1-1, with TRBD1 as a possible D gene (5 bases). The CDR3 consists of 14 residues. V lost 1 base to trimming and J lost 7 bases, with 13 bases between them. Germline V lookup: CDR1 SGHAT, CDR2 FQNNGV. CDR3 nucleotides: TGTGCCAGCAGCTTAGGCTTGAGTCAGGGTGAAGCTTTCTTT. It codes for CASSLGLSQGEAFF.

The chain joins TRBV2 to TRBJ1-1, with D possibly matching TRBD1 (6 bases). V gave up 2 bases and J gave up 5 bases, with 21 bases separating them. Per germline, CDR1 SNHLY and CDR2 FYNNEI. CDR3 length equals 17 residues. The CDR3 DNA sequence: TGTGCCAGCAGTGAACCGGGGCAGGGGTATAAGGAAACTGAAGCTTTCTTT. This sequence encodes CASSEPGQGYKETEAFF.

The V and J genes are TRBV4-1 and TRBJ1-1; unclear D gene. CDR1 is MGHRA and CDR2 is YSYEKL in the germline V gene. V shed 3 bases and J shed 4 bases, with 15 bases lying between them. The CDR3 is made up of 15 amino acids. CDR3 sequence reads: CASSQTTGGGTEAFF. The CDR3 DNA reads TGCGCCAGCAGCCAGACAACGGGAGGCGGCACTGAAGCTTTCTTT.

The chain is built from TRBV27 and TRBJ1-2; D gene unclear. Germline-derived CDR1 and CDR2 are MNHEY and SMNVEV (reference sequence). This CDR3 has 14 amino acids. Between the trimmed V and J ends, which lost 3 bases and 6 bases, there was a span of 14 bases. Here the CDR3 reads CASSFRPGIDGYTF. The DNA of the CDR3 is TGTGCCAGCAGTTTTCGCCCGGGAATCGATGGCTACACCTTC.

This chain joins TRBV12-3 or TRBV12-4 and TRBJ2-7; TRBD2 might be the D (5 bases). The CDR3 runs to 11 residues. The V gene lost 5 bases and the J gene lost 6 bases, with 8 bases spanning the gap. CDR3 nucleotide sequence: TGTGCCAGCAGTAATCGGGGCGAGCAGTACTTC. This translates into CASSNRGEQYF.

The chain combines TRBV5-4 with TRBJ1-3, with 8 bases aligning to TRBD1. From germline, CDR1 is SGHNT and CDR2 YYREEE (reference sequence). V shed 2 bases and J 0 bases; nucleotides not matched to a gene: 4. The CDR3 contains 16 residues. The CDR3 DNA follows: TGTGCCAGCAGCTTTGGCACAGGGGGCTCTGGAAACACCATATATTTT. Translation gives CASSFGTGGSGNTIYF.

The gene calls are TRBV19 and TRBJ2-7, with D hard to call. Trimming shortened V by 5 bases and J by 7 bases, and 15 bases separated the two germline ends. The germline V gene has CDR1 LNHDA and CDR2 SQIVND (reference sequence). There are 13 residues in the CDR3. For the CDR3, the DNA is TGTGCCAGTAGTCCCCCGGGTCTAAGGGAGCAGTACTTC. It codes for CASSPPGLREQYF. The full variable domain, its missing parts supplied by reference TRBV19 and TRBJ2-7, is DGGITQSPKYLFRKEGQNVTLSCEQNLNHDAMYWYRQDPGQGLRLIYYSQIVNDFQKGDIAEGYSVSREKKESFPLTVTSAQKNPTAFYLCASSPPGLREQYFGPGTRLTVT.

V usage is TRBV7-9 and J usage is TRBJ1-6, with no clear D. The V gene lost 6 bases and the J gene lost 9 bases, with 12 bases spanning the gap. Germline V gives CDR1 SEHNR, CDR2 FQNEAQ (reference sequence). This CDR3 comprises 13 residues. The CDR3 loop is CASRTDSGSPLHF. The CDR3 bases are TGTGCCAGCAGGACGGACTCGGGTTCACCCCTCCACTTT. The full variable domain, completed using reference TRBV7-9 and TRBJ1-6, is DTGVSQNPRHKITKRGQNVTFRCDPISEHNRLYWYRQTLGQGPEFLTYFQNEAQLEKSRLLSDRFSAERPKGSFSTLEIQRTEQGDSAMYLCASRTDSGSPLHFGNGTRLTVT.

This sequence joins TRBV5-1 and TRBJ2-2; TRBD1 or TRBD2 may be the D gene (5 bases each). V gave up 2 bases and J gave up 6 bases, with 11 bases separating them. The CDR3 covers 14 residues. Germline loops: CDR1 SGHRS, CDR2 YFSETQ. The CDR3 nucleotides are TGCGCCAGCAGCTTTGCCGGGACCGCCGGGGAGCTGTTTTTT. Translation: CASSFAGTAGELFF.

This chain links TRBV7-9 with TRBJ1-2; tentatively, D is TRBD1 (6 bases). The CDR3 extends over 14 amino acids. Germline CDR1 SEHNR, CDR2 FQNEAQ (reference sequence). V lost 3 bases, J lost 8 bases, and 16 bases lay in between. CDR3 residues: CASSFLQGPGGYTF. The CDR3 DNA sequence: TGTGCCAGCAGCTTCTTACAGGGCCCGGGGGGCTACACCTTC.

The chain has TRBV19 and TRBJ1-2; a possible D gene is TRBD1 (6 bases). V gave up 7 bases and J gave up 3 bases, with 18 bases separating them. This CDR3 comprises 15 residues. The germline V gene encodes CDR1 LNHDA and CDR2 SQIVND (reference sequence). CDR3 sequence: CASTELGGSHYGYTF. CDR3 nucleotides: TGTGCCAGTACCGAGTTGGGGGGCTCCCACTATGGCTACACCTTC.

This chain links TRBV7-2 with TRBJ2-5, with unresolved D. The CDR3 has 14 residues. Germline V CDR1 and CDR2: SGHTA, FQGNSA. The V end was cut by 7 bases, the J end by 5 bases, with 17 bases between. CDR3 in DNA: TGTGCCAGCACCGGTGGACGAGAACGCGAGACCCAGTACTTC. Protein: CASTGGRERETQYF.